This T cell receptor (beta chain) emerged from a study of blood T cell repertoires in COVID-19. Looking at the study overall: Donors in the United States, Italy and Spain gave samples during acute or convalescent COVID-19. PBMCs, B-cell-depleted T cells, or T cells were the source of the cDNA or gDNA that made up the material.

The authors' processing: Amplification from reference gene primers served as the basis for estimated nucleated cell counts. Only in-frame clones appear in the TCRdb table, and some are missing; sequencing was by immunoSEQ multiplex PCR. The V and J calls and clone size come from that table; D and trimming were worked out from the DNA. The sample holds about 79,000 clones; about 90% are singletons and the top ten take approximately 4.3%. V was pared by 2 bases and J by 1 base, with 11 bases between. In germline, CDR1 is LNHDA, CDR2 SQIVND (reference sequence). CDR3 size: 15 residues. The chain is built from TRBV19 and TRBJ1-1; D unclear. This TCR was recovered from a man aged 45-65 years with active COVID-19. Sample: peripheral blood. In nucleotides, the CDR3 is TGTGCCAGTAGTATATCTGCCCGGGGGAACACTGAAGCTTTCTTT. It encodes CASSISARGNTEAFF.